Given below is one T cell receptor beta chain in context. The data stem from a study of monozygotic twins with cystic fibrosis. Germline V gives CDR1 SEHNR, CDR2 FQNEAQ (reference sequence). This CDR3 has 12 amino acids. Trimming removed 5 bases at V and 5 bases at J, with 10 bases between. The table came from immunoSEQ multiplex PCR; TCRdb's copy has only in-frame clones and leaves some out. This table holds over 25,000 clones, under 95% found once. Sequences were obtained from blood. The chain is built from TRBV7-9 and TRBJ2-7, with D possibly called TRBD1 or TRBD2 (5 bases each). The receptor was derived from a girl between 2 and 10 years old with cystic fibrosis. CDR3 protein: CASSPGRDEQYF. Here the CDR3 DNA reads TGTGCCAGCAGCCCGGGGCGAGACGAGCAGTACTTC. Variable domain in full (rest from reference TRBV7-9 and TRBJ2-7): DTGVSQNPRHKITKRGQNVTFRCDPISEHNRLYWYRQTLGQGPEFLTYFQNEAQLEKSRLLSDRFSAERPKGSFSTLEIQRTEQGDSAMYLCASSPGRDEQYFGPGTRLTVT.